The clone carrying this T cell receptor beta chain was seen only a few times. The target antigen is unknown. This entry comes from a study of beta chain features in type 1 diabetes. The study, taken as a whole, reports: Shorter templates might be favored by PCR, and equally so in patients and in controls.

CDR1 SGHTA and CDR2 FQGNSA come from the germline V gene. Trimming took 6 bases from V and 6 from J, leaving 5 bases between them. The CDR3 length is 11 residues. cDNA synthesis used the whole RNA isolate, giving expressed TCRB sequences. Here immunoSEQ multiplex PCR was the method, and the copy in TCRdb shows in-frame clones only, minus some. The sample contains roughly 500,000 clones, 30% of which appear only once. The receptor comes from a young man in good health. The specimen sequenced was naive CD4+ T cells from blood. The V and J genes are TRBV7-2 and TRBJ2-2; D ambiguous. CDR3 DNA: TGTGCCAGCAGGGGTTCCGGGGAGCTGTTTTTT. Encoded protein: CASRGSGELFF.